The 24 T cell receptor beta chains below come from one sample, sequenced in a study of regulatory T cells in long-lasting Graves disease (dated by TCRdb to the early 2020s). Preparation of the library involved multiplex PCR. The reads were generated on an Illumina HiSeq 4000. CDR3 regions were amplified by Arm-PCR with iRepertoire HTBI primers to construct TCR beta libraries. TCRdb applied fastp at Q25 and MiXCR to the public reads, then kept only in-frame beta chains. Every entry covers one CDR3 protein and lists the most common genes and DNA from its rows. The sample records 400,000 to 500,000 distinct CDR3 sequences, about 22% of which are singletons. Together, the top ten hold about 6.6% of the sample. What the time point label conveys for this sample: persistent/refractory GD, antithyroid drugs over 5 years with positive TRAb. For both TCR sequencing and RNA sequencing, RNA was extracted from PBMCs using TRIzol.

The specimen comprised peripheral blood mononuclear cells (PBMCs), sampled when the disease was refractory, from a patient treated with antithyroid drugs. The receptors were gathered from a female donor with Graves disease.

The chain employs TRBV4-1 and TRBJ1-4; TRBD1 matches 8 bases. Trimming cost V 0 bases and J 8 bases; bases outside gene matches: 8. The germline V gene has CDR1 MGHRA and CDR2 YSYEKL. CDR3 length equals 16 residues. The CDR3, as DNA: TGCGCCAGCAGCCAAGATTTCGGACAGGGAGGAGAAAAACTGTTTTTT. As protein: CASSQDFGQGGEKLFF.

This clonotype has a count of ten or more. The chain combines TRBV11-2 with TRBJ1-1; D call uncertain. CDR1 is SGHAT and CDR2 is FQNNGV in the germline V gene. The CDR3 runs 13 residues. Between the trimmed V and J ends, which lost 6 bases and 1 base, there was a span of 9 bases. CDR3 region: CASRPTANTEAFF. Here the CDR3 DNA reads TGTGCCAGCAGGCCCACAGCGAACACTGAAGCTTTCTTT.

This clonotype was counted many times. The chain joins TRBV27 to TRBJ1-3; possible D gene TRBD1, 5 bases. Germline CDR1 is MNHEY and CDR2 is SMNVEV (reference sequence). V was shortened by 5 bases and J by 2 bases, with 13 bases between the two germline ends. The CDR3 loop spans 15 amino acids. In nucleotides, the CDR3 is TGTGCCAGCAGTGAATCAGGGTTCCCTGGAAACACCATATATTTT. It translates to CASSESGFPGNTIYF.

This clonotype appeared a single time. A much larger clone is a single base away; this may be a read error. The chain carries TRBV27 and TRBJ2-2; 7 nucleotides line up with TRBD2. CDR3 length equals 16 residues. Germline loops: CDR1 MNHEY, CDR2 SMNVEV (reference sequence). V lost 10 bases to trimming and J lost 7 bases; unmatched junction nucleotides: 18. For the CDR3, the DNA is TGTGCCACGCACGGGCTAGCGGAACAACGTAGCGGGGAGCTGTTTTTT. Translating it yields CATHGLAEQRSGELFF.

The V and J genes are TRBV24-1 and TRBJ1-4; 12 nucleotides agree with TRBD1. Unmatched junction bases numbered 11, after V lost 7 bases and J lost 3 bases. Per the germline V gene, CDR1 is KGHDR and CDR2 is SFDVKD. This CDR3 is built from 18 residues. CDR3 DNA: TGTGCCACCAGATTAGGCCGGGACAGGGGGCTTCCTAATGAAAAACTGTTTTTT. Its translation: CATRLGRDRGLPNEKLFF.

V is TRBV15 and J is TRBJ2-3; no reliable D call. The ends were cut back, 1 base at V and 10 bases at J, with 9 bases in the middle. Germline V gene sequence: CDR1 LNHNV, CDR2 YYDKDF (reference sequence). This CDR3 has 12 residues. CDR3 loop: CATSRVVQAQYF. The CDR3 DNA is TGTGCCACCAGCAGAGTTGTTCAAGCGCAGTATTTT.

This clonotype was counted once. The gene calls are TRBV28 and TRBJ2-5, with 10 bases that match TRBD2. The junction had 10 bases not matched to a gene; V was cut back by 4 bases and J by 5 bases. Germline V CDR1 and CDR2: MDHEN, SYDVKM. The length of the CDR3 is 16 residues. CDR3 sequence: CASSSGLAEMRETQYF. In DNA, the CDR3 is TGTGCCAGCAGTTCAGGACTAGCGGAAATGAGGGAGACCCAGTACTTC. Drawing the rest from reference TRBV28 and TRBJ2-5, the complete variable domain is DVKVTQSSRYLVKRTGEKVFLECVQDMDHENMFWYRQDPGLGLRLIYFSYDVKMKEKGDIPEGYSVSREKKERFSLILESASTNQTSMYLCASSSGLAEMRETQYFGPGTRLLVL.

V usage is TRBV15 and J usage is TRBJ1-1, with D possibly being TRBD1 (6 bases). Germline assignment: CDR1 LNHNV and CDR2 YYDKDF (reference sequence). The V end was cut by 2 bases, the J end by 6 bases, with 16 bases between. The CDR3 has 15 amino acids. The CDR3 here is CATSRLRQVQSEAFF. CDR3 bases: TGTGCCACCAGCAGACTAAGACAGGTACAGTCTGAAGCTTTCTTT.

This clonotype has just a few counts. The chain couples TRBV2 to TRBJ2-3; possibly TRBD1 or TRBD2 for D (5 bases each). CDR1 is SNHLY, CDR2 FYNNEI, per germline. V lost 4 bases and J 8 bases, leaving 7 bases between the germline ends. The CDR3 has 11 amino acids. The CDR3 spells CASSVGTTQYF. The CDR3 DNA follows: TGTGCCAGCAGTGTCGGGACTACGCAGTATTTT.

This clonotype has ten or more counts. This rearrangement joins TRBV2 to TRBJ2-7, with a weak D call TRBD1 (6 bases). V lost 0 bases to trimming and J lost 1 base, with 7 bases between them. Germline CDR1 and CDR2: SNHLY and FYNNEI. This CDR3 contains 14 residues. The CDR3 DNA follows: TGTGCCAGCAGTGAAGCGGGGACATCCTACGAGCAGTACTTC. Encoded protein: CASSEAGTSYEQYF.

This clonotype was observed a handful of times. The V gene is TRBV27, the J gene TRBJ2-2; 8 bases are shared with TRBD2. Germline V gives CDR1 MNHEY, CDR2 SMNVEV (reference sequence). There are 16 residues in the CDR3. V shed 4 bases, J shed 2 bases, and the junction held 6 bases outside the gene matches. The chain's CDR3 is CASSSQLAANTGELFF. The CDR3 region has the DNA TGTGCCAGCAGTTCCCAACTAGCGGCTAACACCGGGGAGCTGTTTTTT.

The sample holds a few counts of this clonotype. In DNA form, the CDR3 reads TGTGCCAGTAGTATAGTTCAGGGGCTAGCGGGCTACAATGAGCAGTTCTTC. It is translated as CASSIVQGLAGYNEQFF. This sequence joins TRBV19 and TRBJ2-1; 8 bases align to TRBD2. Germline loops: CDR1 LNHDA, CDR2 SQIVND (reference sequence). The CDR3 is 17 residues long. Trimming cost V 1 base and J 3 bases; bases outside gene matches: 8.

The chain couples TRBV5-4 to TRBJ1-4; 10 bases align to TRBD1. Germline trimming cut 4 bases from V and 6 bases from J; bases unmatched to any gene: 0. The V gene's germline CDR1 is SGHNT and CDR2 YYREEE (reference sequence). This CDR3 comprises 13 residues. This chain's CDR3 is CASSGQGDEKLFF. The CDR3 DNA reads as TGTGCCAGCAGCGGACAGGGGGATGAAAAACTGTTTTTT.

The CDR3 bases are TGTGCCAGCAGTTACAGGCTAGCGCGCTACGAGCAGTACTTC. It codes for CASSYRLARYEQYF. This chain joins TRBV6-5 and TRBJ2-7; D might be TRBD2 (6 bases). CDR3 size: 14 residues. V lost 2 bases and J 3 bases, leaving 11 bases between the germline ends. Germline assignment: CDR1 MNHEY and CDR2 SVGAGI.

The chain uses TRBV4-1 and TRBJ2-7; D perhaps matches TRBD1 (6 bases). CDR1 is MGHRA, CDR2 YSYEKL, per germline. The CDR3 spans 13 residues. Trimming removed 1 base at V and 4 bases at J, with 8 bases between. CDR3 protein: CASSQARGYEQYF. The DNA for the CDR3 is TGCGCCAGCAGCCAAGCCAGGGGTTACGAGCAGTACTTC.

This clonotype was counted ten times or more. The chain employs TRBV12-3 or TRBV12-4 and TRBJ1-2, with D possibly TRBD1 on 5 matching bases. V shed 1 base and J shed 3 bases, with 12 bases lying between them. This CDR3 spans 15 amino acids. This CDR3 is CASSLGGNSDYGYTF. The DNA of the CDR3 is TGTGCCAGCAGTTTAGGGGGGAATAGTGACTATGGCTACACCTTC.

The rearrangement links TRBV6-2 or TRBV6-3 to TRBJ2-3; D may be TRBD1 (5 bases). This CDR3 spans 20 amino acids. Trimming shortened V by 0 bases and J by 1 base, and 23 bases separated the two germline ends. The V gene's germline CDR1 is MNHEY and CDR2 SVGEGT. CDR3 region: CASSYSTDTVRDWGTDTQYF. The CDR3 region has the DNA TGTGCCAGCAGTTACTCGACAGATACTGTGCGCGACTGGGGCACAGATACGCAGTATTTT.

This chain connects TRBV28 to TRBJ2-1; possibly TRBD2 for D (7 bases). CDR1 is MDHEN and CDR2 is SYDVKM in the germline V gene. This CDR3 spans 17 amino acids. Trimming cost V 2 bases and J 8 bases, with 22 bases left between them. The chain's CDR3 is CASSLEGGITGTDEQFF. CDR3 sequence (DNA): TGTGCCAGCAGTTTAGAGGGGGGGATAACGGGAACCGATGAGCAGTTCTTC.

This clonotype was seen a handful of times. This sequence joins TRBV9 and TRBJ1-1; D is unresolved. With 3 bases removed from V and 6 bases from J, the gap between germline ends came to 9 bases. CDR3 length: 12 residues. Germline CDR1 and CDR2: SGDLS and YYNGEE. The CDR3 DNA follows: TGTGCCAGCAGCGGGGATAGTCCTGAAGCTTTCTTT. Translated: CASSGDSPEAFF.

This clonotype appeared many times. The chain recombines TRBV28 with TRBJ1-6, with 8 bases identical to TRBD1. Trimming cost V 6 bases and J 6 bases; bases outside gene matches: 7. CDR1 is MDHEN and CDR2 is SYDVKM in the germline V gene. The CDR3 is made up of 15 amino acids. The chain's CDR3 is CASRRRTGLNSPLHF. For the CDR3, the DNA is TGTGCCAGCAGGCGACGGACAGGGCTTAATTCACCCCTCCACTTT.

The chain carries TRBV20-1 and TRBJ2-1; tentatively, D is TRBD1 (5 bases). This CDR3 is 16 amino acids long. The V and J ends lost 3 bases and 2 bases respectively, with 17 bases between them. Germline loops: CDR1 DFQATT, CDR2 SNEGSKA (reference sequence). In DNA form, the CDR3 reads TGCAGTGCTAGTGCTCCTGGGGCAGCAACCTACAATGAGCAGTTCTTC. Its protein is CSASAPGAATYNEQFF.

This clonotype occurred a few times. The chain carries TRBV19 and TRBJ1-1; unclear D gene. V was cut by 8 bases and J by 1 base, with 11 bases left in between. Germline values: CDR1 LNHDA, CDR2 SQIVND (reference sequence). The CDR3 extends over 13 amino acids. The CDR3 bases are TGTGCCAGTTTGGGGTACAAGAACACTGAAGCTTTCTTT. Residues: CASLGYKNTEAFF.

This clonotype has a count of ten or more. The chain combines TRBV2 with TRBJ1-2; no definite D call. V lost 1 base, J lost 3 bases, and 9 bases lay in between. Germline V gene lookup returns CDR1 SNHLY and CDR2 FYNNEI. The CDR3 is 14 residues long. CDR3 sequence (DNA): TGTGCCAGCAGTGAAGTAGGACCGCACTATGGCTACACCTTC. Translation gives CASSEVGPHYGYTF. Supplemented by reference TRBV2 and TRBJ1-2, the full variable domain reads EPEVTQTPSHQVTQMGQEVILRCVPISNHLYFYWYRQILGQKVEFLVSFYNNEISEKSEIFDDQFSVERPDGSNFTLKIRSTKLEDSAMYFCASSEVGPHYGYTFGSGTRLTVV.

On this clonotype: This may stem from a read error, because a much larger clone lies one nucleotide away. The chain is built from TRBV6-9 and TRBJ2-5, with TRBD1 matching 9 bases. The CDR3 is 15 amino acids. V lost 3 bases and J lost 7; bases outside the gene matches: 9. Germline V gene lookup returns CDR1 MNHGY and CDR2 SVAAGI. Here the CDR3 reads CASSYPGDRVGTQYF. In DNA, the CDR3 is TGTGCCAGCAGTTACCCCGGGGACAGGGTGGGGACCCAGTACTTC.